This entry concerns a single T cell receptor (beta chain). The record originates from a study of control samples from healthy donors and cancer patients. The data were produced by immunoSEQ multiplex PCR, yet TCRdb's version contains in-frame clones alone and is incomplete. The sample lists about 110,000 clones, approximately 82% occurring once. The CDR3 is 19 amino acids. Germline V gene lookup returns CDR1 LNHNV and CDR2 YYDKDF (reference sequence). V gave up 1 base and J gave up 5 bases; unmatched junction bases: 16. V is TRBV15 and J is TRBJ2-1, with TRBD2 matching 8 bases. The sequenced material came from blood. The receptor was derived from a man aged 18 to 29 in good health. The CDR3 sequence: CATSRGGYRGGGHNNEQFF. CDR3 DNA: TGTGCCACCAGCAGAGGAGGCTACCGGGGGGGCGGACATAACAATGAGCAGTTCTTC.